What follows describes a single T cell receptor beta chain. Each CDR3 protein is one row after TCRdb ran MiXCR on the 5' RACE reads. The sample gives 450,000 to 650,000 distinct CDR3 sequences, roughly 20% of which show up once; about 8.7% is in the top ten. This specimen comes from a study of T-cell memory formation after mild COVID-19. The CDR3 is 13 amino acids. Trimming stripped 5 bases from V and 7 bases from J, with 12 bases between. The V and J genes are TRBV12-3 or TRBV12-4 and TRBJ1-5; possible D gene TRBD1, 5 bases. The TCR comes from an adult woman who had mild COVID-19 (a few samples of this study predate the infection). Cell type and time point are not known. Sequencing was performed on PBMCs or a T cell subset sorted from them (not recorded which). The DNA of the CDR3 is TGTGCCAGCAGTGCAGGGAGTCGGCAGCCCCAGCATTTT. Translated: CASSAGSRQPQHF.